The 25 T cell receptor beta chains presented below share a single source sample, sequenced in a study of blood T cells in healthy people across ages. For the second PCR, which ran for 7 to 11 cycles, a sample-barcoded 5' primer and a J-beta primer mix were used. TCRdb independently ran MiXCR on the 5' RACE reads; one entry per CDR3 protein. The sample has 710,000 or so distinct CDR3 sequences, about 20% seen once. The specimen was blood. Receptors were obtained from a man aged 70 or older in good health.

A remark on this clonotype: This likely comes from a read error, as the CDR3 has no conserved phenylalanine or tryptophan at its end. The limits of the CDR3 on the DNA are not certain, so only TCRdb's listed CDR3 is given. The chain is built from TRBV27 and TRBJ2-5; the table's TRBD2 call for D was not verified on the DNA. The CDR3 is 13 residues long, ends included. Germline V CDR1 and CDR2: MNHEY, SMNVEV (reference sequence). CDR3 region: CASSLGTSGARSI.

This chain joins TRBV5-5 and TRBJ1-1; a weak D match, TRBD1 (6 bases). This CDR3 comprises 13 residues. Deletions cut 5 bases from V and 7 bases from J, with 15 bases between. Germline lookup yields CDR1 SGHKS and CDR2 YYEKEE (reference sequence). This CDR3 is CASRSTGEHEAFF. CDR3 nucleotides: TGTGCCAGCAGGTCGACAGGCGAACATGAAGCTTTCTTT.

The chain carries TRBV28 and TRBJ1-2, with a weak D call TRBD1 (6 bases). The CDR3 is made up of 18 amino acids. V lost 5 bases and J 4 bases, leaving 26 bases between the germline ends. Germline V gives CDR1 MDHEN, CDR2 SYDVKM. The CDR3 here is CASSPVAGRGYVAYGYTF. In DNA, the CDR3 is TGTGCCAGCAGTCCCGTGGCGGGCAGGGGTTATGTGGCCTATGGCTACACCTTC.

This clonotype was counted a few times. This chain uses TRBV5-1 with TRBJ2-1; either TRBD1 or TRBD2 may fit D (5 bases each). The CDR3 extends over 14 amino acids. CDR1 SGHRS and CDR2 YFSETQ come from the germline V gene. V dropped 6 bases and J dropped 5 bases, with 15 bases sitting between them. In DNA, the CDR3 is TGCGCCAGCACTTCATCGGGACCCCACAATGAGCAGTTCTTC. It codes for CASTSSGPHNEQFF.

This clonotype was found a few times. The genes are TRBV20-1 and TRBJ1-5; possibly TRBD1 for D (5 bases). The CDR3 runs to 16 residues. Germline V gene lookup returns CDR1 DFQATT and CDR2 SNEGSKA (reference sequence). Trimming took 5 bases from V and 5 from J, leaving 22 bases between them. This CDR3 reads CSAPKPQAGSYQPQHF. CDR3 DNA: TGCAGTGCTCCAAAACCACAGGCCGGGAGTTATCAGCCCCAGCATTTT.

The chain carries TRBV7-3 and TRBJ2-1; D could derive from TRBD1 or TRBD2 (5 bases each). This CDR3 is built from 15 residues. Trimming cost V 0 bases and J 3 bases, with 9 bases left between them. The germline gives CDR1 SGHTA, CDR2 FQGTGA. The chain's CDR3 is CASSLTGDRYNEQFF. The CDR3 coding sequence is TGTGCCAGCAGCTTAACGGGGGATCGCTACAATGAGCAGTTCTTC. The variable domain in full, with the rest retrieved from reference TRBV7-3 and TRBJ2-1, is GAGVSQTPSNKVTEKGKYVELRCDPISGHTALYWYRQSLGQGPEFLIYFQGTGAADDSGLPNDRFFAVRPEGSVSTLKIQRTERGDSAVYLCASSLTGDRYNEQFFGPGTRLTVL.

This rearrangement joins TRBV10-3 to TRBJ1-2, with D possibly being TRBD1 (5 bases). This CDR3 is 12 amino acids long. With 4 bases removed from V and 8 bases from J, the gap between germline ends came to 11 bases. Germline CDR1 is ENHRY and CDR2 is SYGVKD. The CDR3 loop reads CAISGSGFGYTF. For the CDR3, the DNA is TGTGCCATCAGTGGCTCAGGGTTCGGCTACACCTTC.

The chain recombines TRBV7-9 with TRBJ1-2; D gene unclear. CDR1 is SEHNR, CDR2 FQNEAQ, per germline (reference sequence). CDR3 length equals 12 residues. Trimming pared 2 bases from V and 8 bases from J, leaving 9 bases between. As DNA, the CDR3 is TGTGCCAGCAGCTTAACGGTGGAGGGCTACACCTTC. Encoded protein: CASSLTVEGYTF.

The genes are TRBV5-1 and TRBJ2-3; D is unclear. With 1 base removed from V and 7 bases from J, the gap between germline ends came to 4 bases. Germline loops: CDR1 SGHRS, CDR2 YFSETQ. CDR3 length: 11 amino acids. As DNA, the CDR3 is TGCGCCAGCAGCTTGTTCAATACGCAGTATTTT. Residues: CASSLFNTQYF.

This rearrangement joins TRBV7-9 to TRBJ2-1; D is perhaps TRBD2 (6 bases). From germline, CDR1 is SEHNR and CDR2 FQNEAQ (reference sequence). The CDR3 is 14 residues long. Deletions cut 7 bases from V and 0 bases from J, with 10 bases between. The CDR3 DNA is TGTGCCAGCAAGCGGGCCGTCTCCTACAATGAGCAGTTCTTC. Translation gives CASKRAVSYNEQFF.

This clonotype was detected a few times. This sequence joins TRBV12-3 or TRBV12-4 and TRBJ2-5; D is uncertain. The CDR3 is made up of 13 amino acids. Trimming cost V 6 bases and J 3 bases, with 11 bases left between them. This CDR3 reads CASSPYVKETQYF. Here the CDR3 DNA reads TGTGCCAGCAGCCCATACGTTAAAGAGACCCAGTACTTC.

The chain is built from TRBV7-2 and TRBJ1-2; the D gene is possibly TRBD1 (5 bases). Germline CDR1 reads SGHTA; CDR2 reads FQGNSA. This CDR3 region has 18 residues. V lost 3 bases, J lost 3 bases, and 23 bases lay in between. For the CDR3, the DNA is TGTGCCAGCAGCTTGTATCCCGCGGGTAGCAGGGTCGACTATGGCTACACCTTC. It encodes CASSLYPAGSRVDYGYTF. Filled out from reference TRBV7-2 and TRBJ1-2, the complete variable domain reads GAGVSQSPSNKVTEKGKDVELRCDPISGHTALYWYRQSLGQGLEFLIYFQGNSAPDKSGLPSDRFSAERTGGSVSTLTIQRTQQEDSAVYLCASSLYPAGSRVDYGYTFGSGTRLTVV.

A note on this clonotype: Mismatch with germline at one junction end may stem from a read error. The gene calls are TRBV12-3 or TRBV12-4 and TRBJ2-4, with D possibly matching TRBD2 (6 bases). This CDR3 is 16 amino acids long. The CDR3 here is CASSLDGRESRNIQHF. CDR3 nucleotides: TGTGCCAGCAGTTTAGATGGACGGGAGAGCAGAAACATTCAGCACTTC.

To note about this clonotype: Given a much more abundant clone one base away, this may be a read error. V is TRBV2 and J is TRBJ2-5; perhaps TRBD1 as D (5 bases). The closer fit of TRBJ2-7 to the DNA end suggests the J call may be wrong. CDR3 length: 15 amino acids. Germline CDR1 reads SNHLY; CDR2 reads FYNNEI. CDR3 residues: CASSEAHRQIYEQYF. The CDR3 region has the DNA TGTGCCAGCAGTGAAGCGCACCGACAGATCTACGAGCAGTACTTC.

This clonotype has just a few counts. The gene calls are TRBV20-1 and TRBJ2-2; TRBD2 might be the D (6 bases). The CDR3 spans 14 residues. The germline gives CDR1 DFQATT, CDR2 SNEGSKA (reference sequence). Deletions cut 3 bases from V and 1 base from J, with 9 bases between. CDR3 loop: CSARGTENTGELFF. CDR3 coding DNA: TGCAGTGCTAGGGGGACTGAGAACACCGGGGAGCTGTTTTTT.

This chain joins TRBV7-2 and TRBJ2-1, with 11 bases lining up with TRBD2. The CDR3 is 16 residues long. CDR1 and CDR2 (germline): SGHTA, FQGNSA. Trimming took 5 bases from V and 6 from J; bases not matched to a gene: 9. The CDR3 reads CASSPTRLAGFNEQFF. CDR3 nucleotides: TGTGCCAGCAGCCCGACTAGACTAGCGGGGTTCAATGAGCAGTTCTTC.

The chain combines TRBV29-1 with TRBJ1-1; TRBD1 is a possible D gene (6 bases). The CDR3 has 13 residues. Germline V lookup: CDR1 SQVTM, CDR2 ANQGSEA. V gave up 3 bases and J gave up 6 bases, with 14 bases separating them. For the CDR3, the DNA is TGCAGCGTTGAGTCGGGGGGCACGGCTGAAGCTTTCTTT. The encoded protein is CSVESGGTAEAFF.

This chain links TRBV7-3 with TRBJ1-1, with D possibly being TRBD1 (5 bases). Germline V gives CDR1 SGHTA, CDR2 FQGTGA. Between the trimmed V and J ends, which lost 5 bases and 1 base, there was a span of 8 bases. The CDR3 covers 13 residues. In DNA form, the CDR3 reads TGTGCCAGCAGCCATGACAGGAACACTGAAGCTTTCTTT. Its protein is CASSHDRNTEAFF.

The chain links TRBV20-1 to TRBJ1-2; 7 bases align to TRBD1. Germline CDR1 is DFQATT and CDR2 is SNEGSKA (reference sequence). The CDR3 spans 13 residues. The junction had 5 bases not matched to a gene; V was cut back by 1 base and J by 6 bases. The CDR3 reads CSARVPGGDGYTF. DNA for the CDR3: TGCAGTGCTAGAGTTCCAGGGGGGGATGGCTACACCTTC.

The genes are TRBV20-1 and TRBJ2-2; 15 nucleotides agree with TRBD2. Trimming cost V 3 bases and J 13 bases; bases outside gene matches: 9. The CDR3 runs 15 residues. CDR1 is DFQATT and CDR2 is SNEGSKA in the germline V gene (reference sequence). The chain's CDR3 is CSASEGTSGGRRLFF. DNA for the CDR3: TGCAGTGCTAGTGAAGGGACTAGCGGGGGGCGAAGGCTGTTTTTT.

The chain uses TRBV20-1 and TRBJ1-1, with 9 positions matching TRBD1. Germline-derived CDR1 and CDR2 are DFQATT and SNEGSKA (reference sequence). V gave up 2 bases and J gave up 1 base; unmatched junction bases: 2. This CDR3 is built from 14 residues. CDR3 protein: CSARTGQGNTEAFF. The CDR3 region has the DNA TGCAGTGCTAGAACGGGACAGGGGAACACTGAAGCTTTCTTT.

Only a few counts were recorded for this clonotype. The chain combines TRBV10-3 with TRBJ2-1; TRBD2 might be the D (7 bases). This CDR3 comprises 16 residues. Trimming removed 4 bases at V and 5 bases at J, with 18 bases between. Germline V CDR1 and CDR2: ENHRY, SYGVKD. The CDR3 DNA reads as TGTGCCATCAGTGGGGGGGGCAGTGACCTAAACAATGAGCAGTTCTTC. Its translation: CAISGGGSDLNNEQFF.

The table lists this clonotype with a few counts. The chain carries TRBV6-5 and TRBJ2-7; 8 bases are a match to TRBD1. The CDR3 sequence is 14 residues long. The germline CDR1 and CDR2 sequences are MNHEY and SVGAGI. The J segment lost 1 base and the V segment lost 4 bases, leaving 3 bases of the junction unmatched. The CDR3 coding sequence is TGTGCCAGCAGTTGGACAGGGCCATCCTACGAGCAGTACTTC. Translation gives CASSWTGPSYEQYF.

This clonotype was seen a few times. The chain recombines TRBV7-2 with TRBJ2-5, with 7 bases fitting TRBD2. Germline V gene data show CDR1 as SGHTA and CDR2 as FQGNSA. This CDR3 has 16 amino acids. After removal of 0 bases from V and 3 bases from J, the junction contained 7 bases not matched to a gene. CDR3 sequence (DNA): TGTGCCAGCAGCTTAGCGCGACTAGCATCGAAAGAGACCCAGTACTTC. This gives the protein CASSLARLASKETQYF.

The CDR3 DNA sequence: TGTGCCAGCAGTTTAGGTGGGGGACTAGTAAGTGAGCAGTTCTTC. It codes for CASSLGGGLVSEQFF. The chain combines TRBV12-3 or TRBV12-4 with TRBJ2-1, with 8 bases matching TRBD2. The V and J ends lost 1 base and 9 bases, in that order; junction bases with no gene match: 8. There are 15 residues in the CDR3.